These 27 T cell receptor beta chains came from one sample sequenced in a study of CD8+ T cells in alopecia areata. Sequencing templates came from extracted RNA that was reverse transcribed into cDNA. Using immunoSEQ multiplex PCR, the repertoire was profiled, and TCRdb retains in-frame clones only, with some absent. The data contain approximately 150,000 clones, 65% to 75% of them singletons. The sequenced sample was CD8+ T cells sorted from blood, obtained at week 0. The receptors come from a human donor with alopecia areata.

In this sample, this clone turned up once. V is TRBV30 and J is TRBJ1-3; 8 positions agree with TRBD1. Germline-derived CDR1 and CDR2 are GTSNPN and SVGIG (reference sequence). The CDR3 covers 16 residues. Unmatched junction bases numbered 5, after V lost 1 base and J lost 0 bases. The CDR3 DNA follows: TGTGCCTGGAGTGCCGGGACAGGTTACTCTGGAAACACCATATATTTT. Its protein product is CAWSAGTGYSGNTIYF.

This chain links TRBV7-3 with TRBJ2-7; D is undetermined. Germline CDR1 is SGHTA and CDR2 is FQGTGA. This CDR3 is 13 amino acids long. Trimming stripped 0 bases from V and 6 bases from J, with 9 bases between. The CDR3 spells CASSLTSMSEQYF. Written as DNA, the CDR3 is TGTGCCAGCAGCTTAACGTCGATGTCCGAGCAGTACTTC.

The rearrangement joins TRBV4-1 to TRBJ2-2, with D unclear. The germline CDR1 and CDR2 sequences are MGHRA and YSYEKL. Trimming took off 6 bases at V and 3 bases at J, with 2 bases between the two ends. The CDR3 extends over 11 amino acids. The CDR3 nucleotides read TGCGCCAGCAGAGACACCGGGGAGCTGTTTTTT. Its protein product is CASRDTGELFF.

CDR3 sequence reads: CASSQEGILTYEQYF. The DNA for the CDR3 is TGTGCCAGCAGCCAAGAAGGGATCCTAACCTACGAGCAGTACTTC. The gene calls are TRBV4-2 and TRBJ2-7; D is ambiguous. The CDR3 consists of 15 residues. CDR1 LGHNA and CDR2 YNFKEQ come from the germline V gene. Trimming removed 0 bases from V and 2 bases from J, with 11 bases in between.

The rearrangement links TRBV6-6 to TRBJ2-3; D is uncertain. The CDR3 is made up of 13 amino acids. V lost 2 bases and J lost 7, with 10 bases in between. Germline CDR1 and CDR2: MNHNY and SVGAGI (reference sequence). CDR3 DNA sequence: TGTGCCAGCAGTTACGAAACAGAGAATACGCAGTATTTT. The encoded protein is CASSYETENTQYF.

This clone appeared a few times. The chain has TRBV30 and TRBJ1-1; D gene unclear. V was shortened by 0 bases and J by 2 bases, with 7 bases between the two germline ends. CDR1 is GTSNPN, CDR2 SVGIG, per germline (reference sequence). The CDR3 loop spans 13 amino acids. The CDR3: CAWSVLPNTEAFF. The DNA for the CDR3 is TGTGCCTGGAGTGTACTGCCAAACACTGAAGCTTTCTTT.

This clone was counted only a few times. The sample holds other DNA sequences that translate to the same CDR3. This chain joins TRBV19 and TRBJ1-5; D call uncertain. The germline V gene has CDR1 LNHDA and CDR2 SQIVND (reference sequence). This CDR3 comprises 12 residues. V shed 3 bases and J shed 2 bases, with 2 bases lying between them. The CDR3 loop is CASSIGNQPQHF. As DNA, the CDR3 is TGTGCCAGTAGTATTGGCAATCAGCCCCAGCATTTT.

The chain combines TRBV7-2 with TRBJ2-7; D unclear. The CDR3 sequence is 16 residues long. The ends were cut back, 2 bases at V and 0 bases at J, with 14 bases in the middle. Germline V gene data show CDR1 as SGHTA and CDR2 as FQGNSA. CDR3 loop: CASSLFGLESSYEQYF. The CDR3, as DNA: TGTGCCAGCAGCTTATTCGGGTTGGAGAGCTCCTACGAGCAGTACTTC.

The chain has TRBV29-1 and TRBJ2-3; D is possibly TRBD1 or TRBD2 (7 bases each). The germline V and J ends were trimmed by 5 bases and 1 base, with 13 bases remaining between them. In germline, CDR1 is SQVTM, CDR2 ANQGSEA. This CDR3 region has 14 residues. CDR3 sequence: CSVTGEGGTDTQYF. CDR3 nucleotides: TGCAGCGTTACAGGGGAGGGAGGCACAGATACGCAGTATTTT.

This sequence joins TRBV30 and TRBJ2-7; D possibly corresponds to TRBD1 (6 bases). Germline CDR1 is GTSNPN and CDR2 is SVGIG (reference sequence). With 5 bases removed from V and 0 bases from J, the gap between germline ends came to 14 bases. This CDR3 is 14 amino acids long. CDR3: CAWALGQSSYEQYF. Here the CDR3 DNA reads TGTGCCTGGGCCCTCGGACAGAGCTCCTACGAGCAGTACTTC.

The rearrangement links TRBV5-1 to TRBJ2-7, with 9 bases fitting TRBD1. J was trimmed by 0 bases and V by 2 bases; bases with no gene match: 6. In germline, CDR1 is SGHRS, CDR2 YFSETQ. This CDR3 is 16 amino acids long. The DNA of the CDR3 is TGCGCCAGCAGCTTCTTACGGGACAGGGACTCCTACGAGCAGTACTTC. Translation gives CASSFLRDRDSYEQYF.

This clone was detected only once. This sample includes further DNA sequences coding for the same CDR3. The V and J genes are TRBV4-1 and TRBJ2-1; D is unclear. Trimming stripped 0 bases from V and 7 bases from J, with 4 bases between. Germline CDR1 is MGHRA and CDR2 is YSYEKL. The CDR3 has 12 residues. The CDR3 nucleotides read TGCGCCAGCAGCCAAGACCTGAATGAGCAGTTCTTC. This codes for CASSQDLNEQFF.

The rearrangement joins TRBV6-5 to TRBJ1-1, with TRBD1 matching over 8 bases. CDR3 length: 14 amino acids. CDR1 is MNHEY, CDR2 SVGAGI, per germline. V lost 5 bases, J lost 3 bases, and 5 bases stayed unmatched. The chain's CDR3 is CASSHYRGDTEAFF. DNA for the CDR3: TGTGCCAGCAGTCACTACAGGGGGGACACTGAAGCTTTCTTT.

V usage is TRBV2 and J usage is TRBJ2-5; tentatively, D is TRBD2 (6 bases). The length of the CDR3 is 13 residues. The ends were cut back, 0 bases at V and 10 bases at J, with 12 bases in the middle. CDR1 is SNHLY and CDR2 is FYNNEI in the germline V gene. The DNA for the CDR3 is TGTGCCAGCAGTGAAGCGGACTGGCGGGACCAGTACTTC. It codes for CASSEADWRDQYF.

The gene calls are TRBV19 and TRBJ2-7; the match to TRBD2 covers 10 bases. J gave up 2 bases and V 6 bases, and 4 bases lay outside the gene matches. There are 14 residues in the CDR3. Germline values: CDR1 LNHDA, CDR2 SQIVND (reference sequence). CDR3 nucleotide sequence: TGTGCCAGTAGCGGGACTAGCGTAACCTACGAGCAGTACTTC. It codes for CASSGTSVTYEQYF.

The genes are TRBV6-1 and TRBJ1-4, with 9 nucleotides matching TRBD1. The V gene end was trimmed by 0 bases and the J gene end by 7 bases; junction bases not matched to a gene: 3. Germline CDR1 reads MNHNS; CDR2 reads SASEGT. The CDR3 covers 15 residues. CDR3 in amino acids: CASSEADRGAEKLFF. CDR3 nucleotides: TGTGCCAGCAGTGAAGCTGACAGGGGGGCTGAAAAACTGTTTTTT.

The chain has TRBV5-4 and TRBJ2-7; D call uncertain. Germline CDR1 and CDR2: SGHNT and YYREEE (reference sequence). V lost 0 bases, J lost 3 bases, and 19 bases lay in between. The CDR3 sequence is 17 residues long. This CDR3 is CASSLGSHLCLVYEQYF. In DNA, the CDR3 is TGTGCCAGCAGCTTGGGTTCACACCTATGCCTGGTCTACGAGCAGTACTTC.

In this sample, this clone turned up a few times. The rearrangement uses TRBV5-1 and TRBJ2-7; D unclear. Germline V gene sequence: CDR1 SGHRS, CDR2 YFSETQ. The CDR3 covers 16 residues. The V end was cut by 4 bases, the J end by 3 bases, with 20 bases between. DNA for the CDR3: TGCGCCAGCAGCATGACTCCCCGCAAACCTTTCTACGAGCAGTACTTC. It encodes CASSMTPRKPFYEQYF.

This clone was counted only a few times. This rearrangement joins TRBV27 to TRBJ2-7; TRBD1 matches at 7 bases. CDR3 length equals 14 residues. CDR1 is MNHEY, CDR2 SMNVEV, per germline (reference sequence). J was trimmed by 6 bases and V by 3 bases; bases with no gene match: 8. This CDR3 reads CASSFIGTAGEQYF. The CDR3 nucleotides are TGTGCCAGCAGTTTCATCGGGACAGCAGGCGAGCAGTACTTC.

The chain has TRBV7-2 and TRBJ1-2; tentative D call: TRBD1 (5 bases). Germline V gene sequence: CDR1 SGHTA, CDR2 FQGNSA. The CDR3 length is 13 residues. Trimming left V 1 base short and J 3 bases short, with 6 bases between. CDR3 region: CASSLVTDYGYTF. In DNA, the CDR3 is TGTGCCAGCAGCTTAGTGACAGACTATGGCTACACCTTC.

V usage is TRBV25-1 and J usage is TRBJ2-1, with 8 bases lining up with TRBD1. Losses at the gene ends were 5 bases for V and 2 bases for J; bases not matched to a gene: 5. Germline V gene sequence: CDR1 MGHDK, CDR2 SYGVNS. The CDR3 runs 15 residues. In nucleotides, the CDR3 is TGTGCCAGCAGTACCCGGACAGGGCCCTACAATGAGCAGTTCTTC. Translated: CASSTRTGPYNEQFF.

Points on this clone: Other DNA variants within this sample encode the same CDR3. J is TRBJ1-1 and V is TRBV20-1; D is unresolved. Germline V gene sequence: CDR1 DFQATT, CDR2 SNEGSKA (reference sequence). The V gene lost 6 bases and the J gene lost 6 bases, with 11 bases spanning the gap. This CDR3 region has 11 residues. The CDR3 is CSAGEGSEAFF. In DNA, the CDR3 is TGCAGTGCGGGCGAGGGATCTGAAGCTTTCTTT.

This clone came up a few times. The chain joins TRBV2 to TRBJ2-5, with D unclear. The germline V gene encodes CDR1 SNHLY and CDR2 FYNNEI. The ends were cut back, 5 bases at V and 1 base at J, with 11 bases in the middle. The CDR3 totals 14 residues. This CDR3 is CASSTDLSQETQYF. In DNA, the CDR3 is TGTGCCAGCAGTACGGATCTTTCCCAAGAGACCCAGTACTTC.

J is TRBJ2-3 and V is TRBV4-1, with unresolved D. This CDR3 comprises 15 residues. The V end lost 0 bases, the J end lost 6 bases, and 13 bases lay between the germline ends. The germline V gene encodes CDR1 MGHRA and CDR2 YSYEKL. CDR3 coding DNA: TGCGCCAGCAGCCAAGAAATTGGACCCCTGGATACGCAGTATTTT. This sequence encodes CASSQEIGPLDTQYF.

In DNA form, the CDR3 reads TGTGCCAGCAGCCCAAGGGACAGCCCTTACTACGAGCAGTACTTC. Amino acid sequence: CASSPRDSPYYEQYF. V gene TRBV7-7 combines with J gene TRBJ2-7; 7 bases are shared with TRBD1. Germline CDR1 and CDR2: SSHAT and FNYEAQ (reference sequence). Trimming cost V 5 bases and J 3 bases; bases outside gene matches: 10. The CDR3 totals 15 residues.

The CDR3 reads CATSRDQDSNQPQHF. CDR3 in DNA: TGTGCCACCAGCAGAGATCAAGACAGTAATCAGCCCCAGCATTTT. The J gene is TRBJ1-5, the V gene TRBV15, with D possibly matching TRBD1 (5 bases). V lost 0 bases and J 4 bases, leaving 10 bases between the germline ends. There are 15 residues in the CDR3. The germline gives CDR1 LNHNV, CDR2 YYDKDF (reference sequence). The entire variable domain, with the rest obtained from reference TRBV15 and TRBJ1-5, is as follows: DAMVIQNPRYQVTQFGKPVTLSCSQTLNHNVMYWYQQKSSQAPKLLFHYYDKDFNNEADTPDNFQSRRPNTSFCFLDIRSPGLGDTAMYLCATSRDQDSNQPQHFGDGTRLSIL.

This clone was picked up a small number of times. The chain carries TRBV5-6 and TRBJ1-1, with D uncertain. Germline assignment: CDR1 SGHDT and CDR2 YYEEEE. This CDR3 is 13 amino acids long. Trimming left V 0 bases short and J 7 bases short, with 10 bases between. The CDR3: CASSLASGVEAFF. In nucleotides, the CDR3 is TGTGCCAGCAGCTTGGCATCCGGCGTTGAAGCTTTCTTT.